Sequencing of this TCR beta chain was carried out in a study of cytomegalovirus exposure and HLA in healthy donors. Study-level findings and limits: A later analysis appeared to link common viral pathogens to several of the most significant clusters. V- and J-gene trimming in TCR beta was tied to a missense DCLRE1C variant by an analysis performed later. Earlier analysis looked at TCR beta V segments, and most were productive about 90% or about 30% of the time.

The PCR employed 60 Vbeta primers together with 13 Jbeta primers. Clones were sequenced by immunoSEQ multiplex PCR, and TCRdb holds only the in-frame ones, with some missing. This listing includes around 100,000 clones. In regard to this clone: The antigen is unknown. The sample contains more than one DNA sequence encoding this CDR3.

CDR3 length equals 11 residues. CDR1 and CDR2 from the germline V gene are SQVTM and ANQGSEA. V was trimmed by 4 bases and J by 8 bases, leaving 11 bases between them. This chain connects TRBV29-1 to TRBJ1-1; D unclear. Sample: PBMCs. The TCR sequence derives from a man between 40 and 49 years old in good health and CMV-seropositive. The CDR3 region is CSVVVAVEAFF. For the CDR3, the DNA is TGCAGCGTTGTCGTGGCCGTCGAAGCTTTCTTT.